The next 21 T cell receptor beta chains were all read from a single sample in a study of quantifying T cell responses using KT2 cells. Study summary: cDNA was made from DNase-treated RNA using alpha and beta constant primers.

A single-stranded UMI oligo with SP2 sequence was ligated to cDNA 3' ends. An equimolar mix of RC1.1 and RC1.2 primed the beta chain across TRBC1 and TRBC2. MiXCR, run by TCRdb on the UMI-ligation and nested PCR reads, gives a single entry per CDR3 protein. The sample comprises 30,000 or so distinct CDR3 sequences, 6% to 9.5% of which are singletons, and approximately 15% rests with the top ten. The specimen sequenced was PBMCs spiked with cells of the T cell clone KT2. These receptor sequences come from a human donor.

This clonotype has a count of ten or more. The chain is built from TRBV7-8 and TRBJ2-1, with 9 bases that match TRBD2. There are 15 residues in the CDR3. Germline CDR1 and CDR2: SGHVS and FQNEAQ. V lost 7 bases to trimming and J lost 7 bases; unmatched junction nucleotides: 11. CDR3 amino acids: CASNVGGRAGNEQFF. CDR3 coding DNA: TGTGCCAGCAACGTTGGCGGGAGGGCCGGGAATGAGCAGTTCTTC.

The genes are TRBV2 and TRBJ2-3; D gene unclear. CDR3 length: 12 residues. Germline V gene data show CDR1 as SNHLY and CDR2 as FYNNEI. Trimming cost V 4 bases and J 4 bases, with 6 bases left between them. The CDR3 here is CASSGPADTQYF. CDR3 DNA: TGTGCCAGCAGTGGACCTGCAGATACGCAGTATTTT.

At least ten counts were recorded for this clonotype. This chain uses TRBV5-1 with TRBJ1-1, with D possibly matching TRBD1 (5 bases). Germline V gene lookup returns CDR1 SGHRS and CDR2 YFSETQ. This CDR3 has 14 amino acids. Between the trimmed V and J ends, which lost 0 bases and 5 bases, there was a span of 11 bases. CDR3 amino acids: CASSLEIGGTEAFF. The DNA of the CDR3 is TGCGCCAGCAGCTTGGAGATTGGGGGGACTGAAGCTTTCTTT. Together with reference TRBV5-1 and TRBJ1-1, the CDR3 gives the full variable domain: KAGVTQTPRYLIKTRGQQVTLSCSPISGHRSVSWYQQTPGQGLQFLFEYFSETQRNKGNFPGRFSGRQFSNSRSEMNVSTLELGDSALYLCASSLEIGGTEAFFGQGTRLTVV.

In its sample, this clonotype was seen a few times. V is TRBV25-1 and J is TRBJ2-3; D might be TRBD1 (5 bases). V dropped 6 bases and J dropped 4 bases, with 14 bases sitting between them. Per germline, CDR1 MGHDK and CDR2 SYGVNS. The CDR3 loop spans 14 amino acids. The CDR3 is CASSSRGRADTQYF. CDR3 bases: TGTGCCAGCAGCAGTAGAGGCAGGGCAGATACGCAGTATTTT.

The CDR3 coding sequence is TGCAGCGTTGTAGGGCTACAAGGGGGGGGGCGGAATGAGCAGTTCTTC. It is translated as CSVVGLQGGGRNEQFF. The rearrangement links TRBV29-1 to TRBJ2-1; TRBD2 might be the D (7 bases). CDR3 length: 16 amino acids. Germline loops: CDR1 SQVTM, CDR2 ANQGSEA. Trimming removed 4 bases from V and 7 bases from J, with 23 bases in between.

This clonotype has a count of ten or more. The genes are TRBV20-1 and TRBJ2-1; possibly TRBD2 for D (7 bases). The CDR3 is 14 amino acids. Trimming removed 7 bases from V and 0 bases from J, with 13 bases in between. Per the germline V gene, CDR1 is DFQATT and CDR2 is SNEGSKA (reference sequence). The CDR3 loop reads CSVQRGGSYNEQFF. The DNA for the CDR3 is TGCAGTGTACAAAGGGGGGGCTCCTACAATGAGCAGTTCTTC.

V gene TRBV12-3 or TRBV12-4 combines with J gene TRBJ1-5, with TRBD1 matching 8 bases. Trimming removed 9 bases from V and 4 bases from J; junction bases left unmatched: 14. The CDR3 is 16 residues long. The chain's CDR3 is CARSLGQGWPNQPQHF. CDR3 coding DNA: TGTGCCAGGAGCCTCGGACAGGGTTGGCCGAATCAGCCCCAGCATTTT.

In its sample, this clonotype was seen a few times. The V gene is TRBV21-1, the J gene TRBJ2-7; TRBD1 reflects the table's D call only, with no check against the DNA. TRBV21-1 is deemed a pseudogene. The CDR3 runs to 18 residues. The DNA for the CDR3 is TGTGCCAGCAGCACGCCCCACAGGGGAGATTATAACTCCTACGAGCAGTACTTC. It yields the protein CASSTPHRGDYNSYEQYF.

This clonotype was seen at least ten times. V usage is TRBV6-5 and J usage is TRBJ1-4; 8 bases fit TRBD1. The germline CDR1 and CDR2 sequences are MNHEY and SVGAGI. With 6 bases clipped from V and 7 bases from J, the junction kept 7 bases outside the gene matches. The CDR3 extends over 14 amino acids. The CDR3 region is CASRNPTGGEKLFF. The CDR3 DNA follows: TGTGCCAGCAGGAATCCTACAGGGGGTGAAAAACTGTTTTTT.

This chain links TRBV3-1 with TRBJ2-3, with 9 bases that match TRBD2. Looked up from germline, CDR1 is LGHDT and CDR2 is YNNKEL (reference sequence). V lost 1 base to trimming and J lost 3 bases; unmatched junction nucleotides: 5. The CDR3 runs to 16 residues. CDR3: CASSQVSGRSTDTQYF. The DNA for the CDR3 is TGTGCCAGCAGCCAAGTCAGCGGGAGGTCAACAGATACGCAGTATTTT.

This clonotype showed up just a few times. The chain has TRBV6-5 and TRBJ1-3; 8 bases align to TRBD1. J lost 0 bases, V lost 5 bases, and 3 bases had no gene match. The CDR3 is 15 amino acids. Germline loops: CDR1 MNHEY, CDR2 SVGAGI. CDR3 in amino acids: CASSRGQVSGNTIYF. The CDR3 DNA reads as TGTGCCAGCAGTAGGGGACAGGTCTCTGGAAACACCATATATTTT.

This clonotype was seen only a few times. The chain uses TRBV25-1 and TRBJ2-3; a weak D match, TRBD1 (6 bases). Germline-derived CDR1 and CDR2 are MGHDK and SYGVNS. The CDR3 totals 16 residues. V lost 3 bases, J lost 4 bases, and 17 bases lay in between. CDR3 in amino acids: CASSDSRGIRADTQYF. CDR3 DNA sequence: TGTGCCAGCAGTGACTCAAGGGGGATCCGTGCAGATACGCAGTATTTT.

This clonotype was recorded many times. The V call is TRBV9, the J call TRBJ2-1; 12 positions agree with TRBD2. Trimming cost V 0 bases and J 6 bases; bases outside gene matches: 7. The V gene's germline CDR1 is SGDLS and CDR2 YYNGEE. The CDR3 has 17 residues. The DNA for the CDR3 is TGTGCCAGCAGCGTAGGTTCCAGGACTAGCGGGGTCAATGAGCAGTTCTTC. This gives the protein CASSVGSRTSGVNEQFF.

This clonotype has more than one count but fewer than ten. The chain couples TRBV28 to TRBJ1-2; no definite D call. Trimming removed 3 bases from V and 8 bases from J, with 10 bases in between. The germline V gene encodes CDR1 MDHEN and CDR2 SYDVKM. The CDR3 totals 12 residues. Here the CDR3 DNA reads TGTGCCAGCAGTTTGGGCAGTCACGGCTACACCTTC. This codes for CASSLGSHGYTF.

The genes are TRBV2 and TRBJ2-5; tentatively, D is TRBD1 (6 bases). V lost 6 bases and J 4 bases, leaving 15 bases between the germline ends. Germline CDR1 is SNHLY and CDR2 is FYNNEI. There are 14 residues in the CDR3. The CDR3 DNA sequence: TGTGCCAGCAGCGCAGGGGAAGGCTTAGAGACCCAGTACTTC. Translated: CASSAGEGLETQYF.

This clonotype was seen only a few times. The rearrangement links TRBV29-1 to TRBJ1-1; a weak D match, TRBD1 (5 bases). The germline V gene encodes CDR1 SQVTM and CDR2 ANQGSEA. Trimming removed 4 bases from V and 3 bases from J, with 15 bases in between. This CDR3 has 14 amino acids. The CDR3 reads CSVVVQGVYTEAFF. The CDR3 region has the DNA TGCAGCGTTGTGGTCCAGGGTGTGTACACTGAAGCTTTCTTT.

This clonotype has at least ten counts. The CDR3 loop reads CASSAGDTGELFF. The CDR3 DNA reads TGTGCCAGCAGTGCAGGGGACACCGGGGAGCTGTTTTTT. The chain joins TRBV6-4 to TRBJ2-2; D is possibly TRBD1 (6 bases). CDR3 size: 13 residues. Germline V gene data show CDR1 as MRHNA and CDR2 as SNTAGT. Trimming removed 4 bases at V and 3 bases at J, with 6 bases between.

This clonotype was found a few times. The V call is TRBV6-1, the J call TRBJ1-1, with a possible D match to TRBD1 (6 bases). This CDR3 comprises 14 residues. V lost 4 bases to trimming and J lost 5 bases, with 14 bases between them. Germline V gives CDR1 MNHNS, CDR2 SASEGT. The CDR3 sequence: CASSGWWTVTEAFF. CDR3 DNA: TGTGCCAGCAGTGGCTGGTGGACAGTTACTGAAGCTTTCTTT.

This clonotype was counted many times. The V and J genes are TRBV20-1 and TRBJ1-1, with 7 bases identical to TRBD1. The germline V gene has CDR1 DFQATT and CDR2 SNEGSKA (reference sequence). CDR3 length equals 16 residues. The V gene end was trimmed by 1 base and the J gene end by 1 base; junction bases not matched to a gene: 9. CDR3 amino acids: CSARGHLRDRNTEAFF. CDR3 coding DNA: TGCAGTGCTAGAGGCCATCTCCGGGACAGGAACACTGAAGCTTTCTTT.

CDR3 in DNA: TGCGCCAGCAGCCAAGAATCGTCGGGGGCGGGGGGGTATGAGCAGTTCTTC. Amino acids: CASSQESSGAGGYEQFF. The chain is built from TRBV4-1 and TRBJ2-1, with 9 positions matching TRBD2. The germline gives CDR1 MGHRA, CDR2 YSYEKL. Germline trimming cut 0 bases from V and 8 bases from J; bases unmatched to any gene: 11. This CDR3 has 17 amino acids.

A few counts support this clonotype. This chain uses TRBV5-1 with TRBJ2-7; D is undetermined. Germline lookup yields CDR1 SGHRS and CDR2 YFSETQ. This CDR3 contains 17 residues. Trimming left V 2 bases short and J 2 bases short, with 20 bases between. The CDR3 DNA reads TGCGCCAGCAGCTTCACCTGGCAGGCGCGCGTCACCTACGAGCAGTACTTC. Amino acids: CASSFTWQARVTYEQYF.